This T cell receptor (beta chain) was captured by sequencing in a study of T cell responses to AZD1222 COVID-19 vaccine. The length of the CDR3 is 14 residues. Germline V gene lookup returns CDR1 LNHDA and CDR2 SQIVND (reference sequence). The J segment lost 4 bases and the V segment lost 6 bases, leaving 2 bases of the junction unmatched. Assay used: immunoSEQ multiplex PCR; TCRdb lists only in-frame clones, some missing. The sample records some 150,000 clones, roughly 94% being singletons. This clone was recorded only once. The receptor was derived from an adult in good health. The rearrangement joins TRBV19 to TRBJ2-1; 11 bases are a match to TRBD2. The sample was peripheral blood, taken on day 0 of MenACWY control vaccination. The CDR3 here is CASRGTSGYNEQFF. DNA for the CDR3: TGTGCCAGTAGAGGGACTAGCGGATACAATGAGCAGTTCTTC.